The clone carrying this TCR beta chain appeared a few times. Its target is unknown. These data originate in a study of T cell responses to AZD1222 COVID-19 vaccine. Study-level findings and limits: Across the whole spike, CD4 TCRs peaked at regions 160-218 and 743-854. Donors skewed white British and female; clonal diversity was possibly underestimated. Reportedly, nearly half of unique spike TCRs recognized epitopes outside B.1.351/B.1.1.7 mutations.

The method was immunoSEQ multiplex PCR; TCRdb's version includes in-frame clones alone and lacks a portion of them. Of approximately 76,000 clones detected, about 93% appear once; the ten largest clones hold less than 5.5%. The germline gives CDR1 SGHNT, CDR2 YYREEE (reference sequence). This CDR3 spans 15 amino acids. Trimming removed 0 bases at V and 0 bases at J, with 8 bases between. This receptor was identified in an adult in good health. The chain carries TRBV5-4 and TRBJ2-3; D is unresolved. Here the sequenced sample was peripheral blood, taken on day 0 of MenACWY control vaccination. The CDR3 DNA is TGTGCCAGCAGCTTGGACGGAACTAGCACAGATACGCAGTATTTT. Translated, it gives CASSLDGTSTDTQYF.